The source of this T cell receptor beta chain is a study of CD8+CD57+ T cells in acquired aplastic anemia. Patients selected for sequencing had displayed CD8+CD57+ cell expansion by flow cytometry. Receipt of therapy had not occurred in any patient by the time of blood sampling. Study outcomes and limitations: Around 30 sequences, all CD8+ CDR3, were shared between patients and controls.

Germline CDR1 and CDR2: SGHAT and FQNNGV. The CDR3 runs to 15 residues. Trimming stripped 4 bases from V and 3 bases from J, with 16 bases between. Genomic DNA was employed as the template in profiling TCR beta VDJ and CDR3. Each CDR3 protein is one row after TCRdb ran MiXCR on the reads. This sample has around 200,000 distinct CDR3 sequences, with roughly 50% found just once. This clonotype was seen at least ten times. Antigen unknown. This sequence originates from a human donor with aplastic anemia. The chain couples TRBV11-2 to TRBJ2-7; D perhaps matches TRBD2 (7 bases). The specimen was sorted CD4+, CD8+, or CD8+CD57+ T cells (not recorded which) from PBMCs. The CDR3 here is CASSSLGGQIYEQYF. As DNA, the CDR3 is TGTGCCAGCAGCTCCTTGGGGGGGCAAATCTACGAGCAGTACTTC.